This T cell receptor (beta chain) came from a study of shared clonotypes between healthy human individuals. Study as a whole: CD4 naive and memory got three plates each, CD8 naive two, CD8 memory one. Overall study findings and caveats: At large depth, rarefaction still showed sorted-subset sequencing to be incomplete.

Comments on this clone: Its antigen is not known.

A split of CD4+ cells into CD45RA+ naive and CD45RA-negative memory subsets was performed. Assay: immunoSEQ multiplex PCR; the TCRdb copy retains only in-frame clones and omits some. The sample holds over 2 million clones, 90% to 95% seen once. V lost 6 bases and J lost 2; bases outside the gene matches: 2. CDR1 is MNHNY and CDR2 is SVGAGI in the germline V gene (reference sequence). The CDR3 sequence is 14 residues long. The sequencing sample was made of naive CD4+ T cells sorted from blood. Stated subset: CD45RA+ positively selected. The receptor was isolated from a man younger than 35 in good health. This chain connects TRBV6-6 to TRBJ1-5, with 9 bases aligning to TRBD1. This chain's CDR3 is CASSGQGRNQPQHF. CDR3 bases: TGTGCCAGCAGCGGACAGGGGCGCAATCAGCCCCAGCATTTT.